The TCR beta chain described here comes from a study of T cell repertoires in cytomegalovirus infection. Study in general: Use of recently identified HLA-C-restricted and well-studied HLA-B-restricted CMV epitopes was part of the study. In public TCR beta signatures, there were indications of both CMV infection and matching HLA type.

TCRdb re-called the reads with MiXCR, one entry per CDR3 protein. Of a few hundred thousand distinct CDR3 sequences listed, 29% are singletons. A word on this clonotype: Its target is not known.

V lost 4 bases, J lost 1 base, and 22 bases lay in between. The CDR3 totals 18 residues. The V gene's germline CDR1 is SGHDN and CDR2 FVKESK. Specimen: cultured PBMCs, collected from culture after CMV antigen stimulation. The source of this sequence is a human donor in good health (CMV status not recorded). Some clones in this sample may be carry-over from other donors' samples. J is TRBJ1-1 and V is TRBV14, with D possibly TRBD1 on 6 matching bases. The CDR3 bases are TGTGCCAGCAGCCCCACACGGCGGGGGGCTCGAGGGAACACTGAAGCTTTCTTT. Amino acids: CASSPTRRGARGNTEAFF. Variable domain in full (rest from reference TRBV14 and TRBJ1-1): EAGVTQFPSHSVIEKGQTVTLRCDPISGHDNLYWYRRVMGKEIKFLLHFVKESKQDESGMPNNRFLAERTGGTYSTLKVQPAELEDSGVYFCASSPTRRGARGNTEAFFGQGTRLTVV.